The rows below give T cell receptor beta chains drawn from one sample of a study of blood T cell repertoires in COVID-19. The data were produced by immunoSEQ multiplex PCR, yet TCRdb's version contains in-frame clones alone and is incomplete. This sample carries over 250,000 clones, about 87% of them seen once, and the ten largest clones take 3.5% to 4.5%. Sequencing input: peripheral blood. These receptors were taken from a man aged 55 to 70 who had recovered from COVID-19. CDR3s include the opening cysteine and the closing phenylalanine or tryptophan. Fields, in order: J gene, V gene, clone size, D gene, CDR3 DNA, CDR3 protein. A D gene is named only where the DNA matches it firmly. Where a row states a size, it is once, few, many or the class of an expanded clone; other rows omit it.

>TRBJ1-2|TRBV5-6|NA|TRBD1
TGTGCCAGCAGGGGACAGGACTATGGCTACACCTTC
CASRGQDYGYTF
>TRBJ1-4|TRBV28|NA|TRBD1
TGTGCCAGCAGTGAAATAGGCAGGGGGGCTAATGAAAAACTGTTTTTT
CASSEIGRGANEKLFF
>TRBJ2-5|TRBV3-1/TRBV3-2|NA|NA
TGTGCCAGCAGCCAAGATCTACGAGGGCGGTGGAGTGGCCAGTACTTC
CASSQDLRGRWSGQYF
>TRBJ2-3|TRBV3-1/TRBV3-2|NA|TRBD2
TGTGCCAGCAGCCTAGGGACTAGTTATTCAGATACGCAGTATTTT
CASSLGTSYSDTQYF
>TRBJ2-5|TRBV5-4|NA|TRBD2
TGTGCCAGCTGGGTAGCGGGAAGAGAGACCCAGTACTTC
CASWVAGRETQYF
>TRBJ2-5|TRBV15|NA|NA
TGTGCCACCAGCAACCCGCTTGGGCGTAACCAAGAGACCCAGTACTTC
CATSNPLGRNQETQYF
>TRBJ2-2|TRBV15|few|NA
TGTGCCACCAGCCAAACAGGGACCGGGGAGCTGTTTTTT
CATSQTGTGELFF
>TRBJ2-1|TRBV3-1/TRBV3-2|NA|TRBD2
TGTGCCAGCAGCCGAGGGACTAGCGGGGGGCTCTCGGATGAGCAGTTCTTC
CASSRGTSGGLSDEQFF
>TRBJ2-1|TRBV6-5|NA|NA
TGTGCCAGCAGTTACTCGAGCGGGTCCGATGAGCAGTTCTTC
CASSYSSGSDEQFF
>TRBJ2-7|TRBV18|NA|NA
TGTGCCAGCTCATCGCGGGACAGCACTCTCTACGAGCAGTACTTC
CASSSRDSTLYEQYF
>TRBJ1-6|TRBV5-1|NA|NA
TGCGCCAGCAGCTTGGCTAGGGGCTCCTATAATTCACCCCTCCACTTT
CASSLARGSYNSPLHF
>TRBJ2-5|TRBV2|few|TRBD1
TGTGCCAGCAGTGAAGGGTGGACAGGGGATCCGGAGACCCAGTACTTC
CASSEGWTGDPETQYF
>TRBJ2-3|TRBV5-1|NA|NA
TGCGCCAGCAGCCGGAGCCGGGTGCTAGGCACAGATACGCAGTATTTT
CASSRSRVLGTDTQYF
>TRBJ1-2|TRBV27|once|NA
TGTGCCAGCAGTTTGGGCCGTAGCTATGGCTACACCTTC
CASSLGRSYGYTF
>TRBJ2-7|TRBV7-2|NA|NA
TGTGCCAGCAGCATAAACCAGGGGCCCTACGAGCAGTACTTC
CASSINQGPYEQYF
>TRBJ1-2|TRBV6-1|NA|TRBD1
TGTGCCAGCAGTGAAGCGCTTGGAGGGGGCTCCGGCTACACCTTC
CASSEALGGGSGYTF
>TRBJ2-3|TRBV4-2|NA|NA
TGTGCCAGCAGCCAAGGGGAGGCTGATACGCAGTATTTT
CASSQGEADTQYF
>TRBJ1-5|TRBV6-6|NA|TRBD1
TGTGCCAGCAGTCCCCTAGACAGGGGAAGCAATCAGCCCCAGCATTTT
CASSPLDRGSNQPQHF
>TRBJ1-3|TRBV7-3|NA|TRBD1
TGTGCCAGCAGCCCGGGACAGGGGACTGGAAACACCATATATTTT
CASSPGQGTGNTIYF
>TRBJ2-7|TRBV5-1|NA|TRBD1
TGCGCCAGCAGCAGTACAGGGGGCGTTAACAACGAGCAGTACTTC
CASSSTGGVNNEQYF
>TRBJ1-1|TRBV12-3/TRBV12-4|NA|TRBD1
TGTGCCAGCAGAGGACAGGTTAACACTGAAGCTTTCTTT
CASRGQVNTEAFF
>TRBJ1-1|TRBV19|NA|NA
TGTGCCAGTACCCAAAGAGGTCACGGGGGGACTGAAGCTTTCTTT
CASTQRGHGGTEAFF
>TRBJ1-5|TRBV5-5|NA|TRBD1
TGTGCCAGCAGCTTCAAACAGGGGGCTGATCAGCCCCAGCATTTT
CASSFKQGADQPQHF
>TRBJ2-7|TRBV19|once|TRBD1
TGTGCCAGTAGTATAGGGACAGGCGTTGGGGAGCAGTACTTC
CASSIGTGVGEQYF
>TRBJ2-5|TRBV25-1|NA|TRBD1
TGTGCCAGCAGTAAGACAGGGGGCGCGGAGACCCAGTACTTC
CASSKTGGAETQYF